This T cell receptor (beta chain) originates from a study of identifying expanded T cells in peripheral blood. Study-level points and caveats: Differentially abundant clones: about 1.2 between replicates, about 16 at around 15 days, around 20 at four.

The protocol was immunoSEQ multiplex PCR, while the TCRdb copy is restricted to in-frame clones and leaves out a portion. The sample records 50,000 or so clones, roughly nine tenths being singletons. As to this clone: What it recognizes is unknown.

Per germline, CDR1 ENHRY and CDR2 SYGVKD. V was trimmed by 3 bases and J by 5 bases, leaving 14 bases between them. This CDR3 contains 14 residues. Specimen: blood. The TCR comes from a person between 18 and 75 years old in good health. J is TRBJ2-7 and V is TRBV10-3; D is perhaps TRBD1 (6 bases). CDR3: CAISERGSGDEQYF. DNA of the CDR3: TGTGCCATCAGTGAAAGGGGGAGCGGCGACGAGCAGTACTTC.